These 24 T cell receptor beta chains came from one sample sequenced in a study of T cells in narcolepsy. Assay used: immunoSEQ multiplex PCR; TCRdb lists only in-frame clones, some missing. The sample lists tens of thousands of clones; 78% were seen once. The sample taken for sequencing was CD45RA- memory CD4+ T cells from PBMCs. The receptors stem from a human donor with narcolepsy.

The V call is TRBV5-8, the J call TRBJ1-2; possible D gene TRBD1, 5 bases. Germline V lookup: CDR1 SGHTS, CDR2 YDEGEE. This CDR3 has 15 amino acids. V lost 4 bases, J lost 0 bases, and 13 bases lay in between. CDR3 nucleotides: TGTGCCAGCAGCCTGTTTGGCAGGGCTAACTATGGCTACACCTTC. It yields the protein CASSLFGRANYGYTF.

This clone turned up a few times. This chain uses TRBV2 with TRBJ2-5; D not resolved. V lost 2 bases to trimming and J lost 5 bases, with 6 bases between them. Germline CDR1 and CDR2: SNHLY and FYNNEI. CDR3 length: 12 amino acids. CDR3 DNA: TGTGCCAGCAGTGAATTTGTGGAGACCCAGTACTTC. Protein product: CASSEFVETQYF.

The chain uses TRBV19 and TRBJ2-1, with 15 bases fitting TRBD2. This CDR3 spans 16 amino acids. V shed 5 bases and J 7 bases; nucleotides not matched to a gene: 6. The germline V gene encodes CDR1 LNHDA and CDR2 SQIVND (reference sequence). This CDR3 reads CASSARTSGGVNEQFF. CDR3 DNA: TGTGCCAGTAGTGCAAGGACTAGCGGGGGGGTGAATGAGCAGTTCTTC.

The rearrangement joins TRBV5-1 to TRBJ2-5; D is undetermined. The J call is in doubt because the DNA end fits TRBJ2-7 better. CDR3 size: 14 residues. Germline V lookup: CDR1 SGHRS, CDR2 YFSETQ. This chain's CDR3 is CASSLERFSYEQYF. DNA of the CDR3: TGCGCCAGCAGCTTGGAGAGGTTCTCCTACGAGCAGTACTTC.

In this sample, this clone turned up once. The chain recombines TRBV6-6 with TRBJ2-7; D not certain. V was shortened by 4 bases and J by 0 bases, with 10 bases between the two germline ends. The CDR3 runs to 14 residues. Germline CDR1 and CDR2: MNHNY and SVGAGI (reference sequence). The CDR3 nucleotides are TGTGCCAGCAGTTGGACCCTGAGCTCCTACGAGCAGTACTTC. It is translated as CASSWTLSSYEQYF.

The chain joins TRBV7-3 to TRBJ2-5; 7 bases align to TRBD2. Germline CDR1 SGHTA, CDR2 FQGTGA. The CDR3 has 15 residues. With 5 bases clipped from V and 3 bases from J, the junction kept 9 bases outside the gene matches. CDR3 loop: CASSPGGMGEETQYF. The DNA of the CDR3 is TGTGCCAGCAGCCCCGGGGGGATGGGGGAAGAGACCCAGTACTTC.

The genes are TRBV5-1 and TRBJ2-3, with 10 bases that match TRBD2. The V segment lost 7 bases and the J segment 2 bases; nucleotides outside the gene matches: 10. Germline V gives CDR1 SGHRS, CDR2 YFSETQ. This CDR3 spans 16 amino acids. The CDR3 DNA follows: TGCGCCAGCGCCAGACTAGCGGGTCTAGTCACAGATACGCAGTATTTT. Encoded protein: CASARLAGLVTDTQYF.

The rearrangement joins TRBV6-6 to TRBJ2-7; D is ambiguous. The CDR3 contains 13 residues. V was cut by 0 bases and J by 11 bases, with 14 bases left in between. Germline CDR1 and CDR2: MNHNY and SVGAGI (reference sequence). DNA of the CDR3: TGTGCCAGCAGTTACTCGAAACCGAAACGAGAGTACTTC. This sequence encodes CASSYSKPKREYF.

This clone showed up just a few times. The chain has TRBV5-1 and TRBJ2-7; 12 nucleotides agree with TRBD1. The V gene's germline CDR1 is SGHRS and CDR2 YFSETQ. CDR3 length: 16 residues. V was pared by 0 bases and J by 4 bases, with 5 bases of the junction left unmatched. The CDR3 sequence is CASSLASGQGAYEQYF. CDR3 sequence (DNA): TGCGCCAGCAGCTTGGCCTCGGGACAGGGGGCTTACGAGCAGTACTTC.

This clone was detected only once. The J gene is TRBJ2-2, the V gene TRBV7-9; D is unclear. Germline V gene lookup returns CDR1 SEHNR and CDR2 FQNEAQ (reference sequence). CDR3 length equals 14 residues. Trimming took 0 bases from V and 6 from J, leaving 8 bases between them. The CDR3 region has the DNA TGTGCCAGCAGCTTAGCCCGTAGGTCCGGGGAGCTGTTTTTT. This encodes CASSLARRSGELFF.

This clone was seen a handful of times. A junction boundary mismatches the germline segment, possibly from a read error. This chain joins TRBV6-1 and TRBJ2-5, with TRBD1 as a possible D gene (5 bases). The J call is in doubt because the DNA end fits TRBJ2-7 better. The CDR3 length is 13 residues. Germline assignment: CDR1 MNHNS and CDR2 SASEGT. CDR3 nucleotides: TGTGCCAGCTGGGAAAGGGGCTCCTCCGAGCAGTACTTC. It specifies CASWERGSSEQYF.

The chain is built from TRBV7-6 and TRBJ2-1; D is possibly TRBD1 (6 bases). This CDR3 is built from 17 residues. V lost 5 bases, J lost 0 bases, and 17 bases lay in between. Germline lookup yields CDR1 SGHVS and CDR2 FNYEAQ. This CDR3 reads CASSPDFSGASYNEQFF. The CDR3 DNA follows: TGTGCCAGCAGCCCAGACTTCTCAGGGGCCTCCTACAATGAGCAGTTCTTC.

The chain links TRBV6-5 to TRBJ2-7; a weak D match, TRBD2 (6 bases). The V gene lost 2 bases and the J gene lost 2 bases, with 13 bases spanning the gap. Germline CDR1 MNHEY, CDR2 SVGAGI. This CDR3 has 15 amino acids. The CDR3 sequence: CASSYPSEGTYEQYF. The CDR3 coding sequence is TGTGCCAGCAGTTACCCTAGCGAGGGGACCTACGAGCAGTACTTC.

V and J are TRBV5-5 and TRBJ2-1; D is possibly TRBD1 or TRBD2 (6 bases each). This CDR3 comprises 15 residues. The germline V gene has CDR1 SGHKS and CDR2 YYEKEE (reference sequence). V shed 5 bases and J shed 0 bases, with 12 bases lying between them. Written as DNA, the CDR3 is TGTGCCAGCAGGGTAGAGGGGGGCTCCTACAATGAGCAGTTCTTC. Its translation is CASRVEGGSYNEQFF.

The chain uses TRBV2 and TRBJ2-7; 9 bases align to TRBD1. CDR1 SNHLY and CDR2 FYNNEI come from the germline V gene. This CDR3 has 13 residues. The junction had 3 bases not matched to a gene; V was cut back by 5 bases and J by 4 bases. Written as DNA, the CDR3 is TGTGCCAGCAGTTGGGACAGGGTTTACGAGCAGTACTTC. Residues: CASSWDRVYEQYF.

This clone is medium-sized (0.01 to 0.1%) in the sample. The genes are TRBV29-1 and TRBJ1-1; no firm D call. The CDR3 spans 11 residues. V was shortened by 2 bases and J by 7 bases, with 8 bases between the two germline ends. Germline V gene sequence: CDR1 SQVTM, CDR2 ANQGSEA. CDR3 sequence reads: CSVEFFDEAFF. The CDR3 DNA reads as TGCAGCGTTGAATTTTTTGATGAAGCTTTCTTT. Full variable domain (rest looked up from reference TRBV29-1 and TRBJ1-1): SAVISQKPSRDICQRGTSLTIQCQVDSQVTMMFWYRQQPGQSLTLIATANQGSEATYESGFVIDKFPISRPNLTFSTLTVSNMSPEDSSIYLCSVEFFDEAFFGQGTRLTVV.

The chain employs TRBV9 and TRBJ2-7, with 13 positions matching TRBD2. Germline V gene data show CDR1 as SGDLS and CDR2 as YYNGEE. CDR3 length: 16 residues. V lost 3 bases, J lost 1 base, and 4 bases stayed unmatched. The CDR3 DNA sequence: TGTGCCAGCAGCGAGCCGGGACTAGCGGGATCCTACGAGCAGTACTTC. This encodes CASSEPGLAGSYEQYF.

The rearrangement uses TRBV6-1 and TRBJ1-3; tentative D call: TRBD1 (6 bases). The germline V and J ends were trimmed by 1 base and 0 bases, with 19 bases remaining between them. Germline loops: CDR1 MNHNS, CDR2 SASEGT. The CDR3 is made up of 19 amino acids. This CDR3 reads CASSEGAGVPSNSGNTIYF. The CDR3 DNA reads TGTGCCAGCAGTGAAGGTGCAGGGGTCCCATCAAACTCTGGAAACACCATATATTTT.

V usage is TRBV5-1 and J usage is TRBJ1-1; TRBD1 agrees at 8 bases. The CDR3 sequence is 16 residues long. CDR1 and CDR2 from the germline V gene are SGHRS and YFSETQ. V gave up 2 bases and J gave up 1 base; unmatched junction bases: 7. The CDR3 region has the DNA TGCGCCAGCAGCTTAAGGACAGGGAAAGAGAACACTGAAGCTTTCTTT. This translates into CASSLRTGKENTEAFF.

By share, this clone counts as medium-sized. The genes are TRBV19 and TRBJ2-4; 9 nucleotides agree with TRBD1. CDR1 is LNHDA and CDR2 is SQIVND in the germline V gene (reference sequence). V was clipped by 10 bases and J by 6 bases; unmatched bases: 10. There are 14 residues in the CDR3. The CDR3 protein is CATSTGGVGNIQYF. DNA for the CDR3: TGTGCCACCTCAACAGGGGGCGTGGGAAACATTCAGTACTTC.

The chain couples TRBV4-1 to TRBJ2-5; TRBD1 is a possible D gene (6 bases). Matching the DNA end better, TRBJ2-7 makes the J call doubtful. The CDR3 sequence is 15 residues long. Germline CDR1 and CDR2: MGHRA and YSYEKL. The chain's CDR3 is CASSLRTGTRHEQYF. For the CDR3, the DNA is TGCGCCAGCAGCCTCAGAACAGGGACGCGCCACGAGCAGTACTTC.

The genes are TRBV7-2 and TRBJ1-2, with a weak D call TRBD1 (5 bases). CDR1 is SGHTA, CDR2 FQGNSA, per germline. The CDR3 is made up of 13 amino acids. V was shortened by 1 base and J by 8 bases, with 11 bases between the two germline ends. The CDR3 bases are TGTGCCAGCAGCTTAGGCGGGGGACGCGGCTACACCTTC. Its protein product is CASSLGGGRGYTF.

In DNA, the CDR3 is TGTGCCAGCAGCACCGGGACCACAGATACGCAGTATTTT. This codes for CASSTGTTDTQYF. J is TRBJ2-3 and V is TRBV13; either TRBD1 or TRBD2 may fit D (5 bases each). Trimming cost V 5 bases and J 2 bases, with 8 bases left between them. This CDR3 has 13 amino acids. The V gene's germline CDR1 is PRHDT and CDR2 FYEKMQ (reference sequence).

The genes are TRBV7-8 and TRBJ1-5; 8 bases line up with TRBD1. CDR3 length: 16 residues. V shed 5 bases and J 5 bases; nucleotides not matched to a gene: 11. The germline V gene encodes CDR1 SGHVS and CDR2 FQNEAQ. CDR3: CASSPRGRGQYQPQHF. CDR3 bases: TGTGCCAGCAGCCCTAGAGGCAGGGGGCAATATCAGCCCCAGCATTTT.